The clone carrying this TCR beta chain was detected a few times. Its specificity is not known. The data originate from a study of T-cell memory formation after mild COVID-19. Overall study findings and caveats: Clones shrinking from day 15 to 85 showed even CD4/CD8 mixes; later expanders tilted CD4+.

TCRdb used MiXCR to reprocess the 5' RACE reads, holding one entry per CDR3 protein. The sample carries around 200,000 distinct CDR3 sequences, about 10% recorded once. Trimming pared 7 bases from V and 1 base from J, leaving 13 bases between. This CDR3 is built from 14 residues. Per the germline V gene, CDR1 is MNHEY and CDR2 is SVGAGI. The receptor comes from a young man who had mild COVID-19 (a few samples of this study predate the infection). Cell type and time point are not known. The chain combines TRBV6-5 with TRBJ1-1, with D possibly TRBD1 on 5 matching bases. Sequencing input: PBMCs or a T cell subset sorted from them (not recorded which). The CDR3 here is CASNNLGANTEAFF. The CDR3 DNA follows: TGTGCCAGCAACAACTTAGGGGCGAACACTGAAGCTTTCTTT.